Shown below are 32 T cell receptor beta chains from a single sample sequenced in a study of T-cell memory formation after mild COVID-19. Each CDR3 protein gets one entry after TCRdb re-called the 5' RACE reads with MiXCR. The table lists about 250,000 distinct CDR3 sequences, about 16% of them singletons. The source material was PBMCs or a T cell subset sorted from them (not recorded which). The source is an adult woman who had mild COVID-19 (a few samples of this study predate the infection). Cell type and time point are not known.

A few counts support this clonotype. The genes are TRBV6-5 and TRBJ2-3, with a possible D match to TRBD2 (6 bases). V lost 6 bases and J lost 3, with 22 bases in between. CDR3 size: 17 residues. Germline values: CDR1 MNHEY, CDR2 SVGAGI. The chain's CDR3 is CASRPQLASIGTDTQYF. The CDR3 DNA sequence: TGTGCCAGCAGACCCCAACTAGCCTCGATTGGGACAGATACGCAGTATTTT.

The chain couples TRBV29-1 to TRBJ2-5, with a weak D call TRBD2 (6 bases). The germline V gene encodes CDR1 SQVTM and CDR2 ANQGSEA. The CDR3 consists of 13 residues. CDR3 residues: CIASHGGVETQYF. CDR3 bases: TGCATCGCCAGTCACGGGGGAGTGGAGACCCAGTACTTC.

The rearrangement joins TRBV24-1 to TRBJ2-7, with a weak D call TRBD2 (5 bases). CDR1 is KGHDR, CDR2 SFDVKD, per germline. The V and J ends lost 5 bases and 5 bases respectively, with 12 bases between them. The CDR3 sequence is 13 residues long. CDR3 region: CATSGQVGDEQYF. In nucleotides, the CDR3 is TGTGCCACCAGTGGGCAGGTCGGGGACGAGCAGTACTTC.

The CDR3 region has the DNA TGTGCCAGCAGCTTAGCCCATGAGCAGTTCTTC. It translates to CASSLAHEQFF. V is TRBV7-8 and J is TRBJ2-1; no reliable D call. V lost 0 bases and J lost 8, with 2 bases in between. The CDR3 consists of 11 residues. Germline V gives CDR1 SGHVS, CDR2 FQNEAQ.

This clonotype has at least ten counts. This chain links TRBV25-1 with TRBJ2-6; D remains unclear. CDR1 is MGHDK, CDR2 SYGVNS, per germline. V was cut by 3 bases and J by 2 bases, with 2 bases left in between. The CDR3 loop spans 13 amino acids. The CDR3 bases are TGTGCCAGCAGTGAGGCTGGGGCCAACGTCCTGACTTTC. Translated, it gives CASSEAGANVLTF.

In its sample, this clonotype was seen a few times. This chain connects TRBV5-1 to TRBJ2-7; 7 bases fit TRBD1. V was pared by 6 bases and J by 5 bases, with 11 bases of the junction left unmatched. CDR1 and CDR2 (germline): SGHRS, YFSETQ. The CDR3 runs to 14 residues. The CDR3 DNA reads as TGCGCCAGCACCCCGACAGGGACCAACCACGAGCAGTACTTC. Its translation is CASTPTGTNHEQYF.

This clonotype was recorded once. This chain uses TRBV12-3 or TRBV12-4 with TRBJ2-1; the D gene could be TRBD1 or TRBD2 (6 bases each). Between the trimmed V and J ends, which lost 6 bases and 4 bases, there was a span of 10 bases. The CDR3 has 13 amino acids. The CDR3 DNA sequence: TGTGCCAGCAGGGACAGCGGGTACAATGAGCAGTTCTTC. It yields the protein CASRDSGYNEQFF.

Only one count was recorded for this clonotype. The V and J genes are TRBV11-1 and TRBJ2-5; a weak D match, TRBD1 (7 bases). CDR1 is SGHAT and CDR2 is FQDESV in the germline V gene (reference sequence). With 2 bases removed from V and 4 bases from J, the gap between germline ends came to 14 bases. This CDR3 spans 15 amino acids. The CDR3 loop reads CASSLTEGARETQYF. DNA of the CDR3: TGTGCCAGCAGCTTAACGGAGGGGGCAAGAGAGACCCAGTACTTC.

This clonotype was seen repeatedly, ten times or more. The rearrangement uses TRBV5-6 and TRBJ2-2; 7 positions agree with TRBD1. This CDR3 comprises 15 residues. In germline, CDR1 is SGHDT, CDR2 YYEEEE. With 4 bases clipped from V and 4 bases from J, the junction kept 7 bases outside the gene matches. CDR3 loop: CASSPDRARTGELFF. CDR3 in DNA: TGTGCCAGCAGCCCCGACAGGGCCCGCACCGGGGAGCTGTTTTTT.

This clonotype has a handful of counts. The chain carries TRBV5-6 and TRBJ2-3, with D perhaps matching TRBD1 (5 bases). V gave up 0 bases and J gave up 14 bases, with 16 bases separating them. Per germline, CDR1 SGHDT and CDR2 YYEEEE. The CDR3 spans 13 residues. CDR3 nucleotide sequence: TGTGCCAGCAGCTTGGGGGTGGAGACAGACAGGTATTTT. This gives the protein CASSLGVETDRYF.

In this sample, this clonotype turned up a few times. V usage is TRBV25-1 and J usage is TRBJ1-3; the D gene is possibly TRBD1 (5 bases). Germline loops: CDR1 MGHDK, CDR2 SYGVNS. There are 12 residues in the CDR3. Trimming pared 7 bases from V and 3 bases from J, leaving 7 bases between. CDR3 amino acids: CASMGVGNTIYF. CDR3 bases: TGTGCCAGCATGGGGGTTGGAAACACCATATATTTT.

Only a few counts were recorded for this clonotype. The J gene is TRBJ1-2, the V gene TRBV6-5, with 9 bases aligning to TRBD1. The CDR3 spans 15 residues. Germline values: CDR1 MNHEY, CDR2 SVGAGI. The J segment lost 2 bases and the V segment lost 2 bases, leaving 3 bases of the junction unmatched. CDR3 region: CASSYEGTGNYGYTF. The DNA for the CDR3 is TGTGCCAGCAGTTACGAGGGGACAGGGAACTATGGCTACACCTTC.

This clonotype has more than one count but fewer than ten. The gene calls are TRBV6-5 and TRBJ1-1, with D tentatively TRBD1 (6 bases). V was cut by 7 bases and J by 0 bases, with 18 bases left in between. This CDR3 comprises 16 residues. The germline gives CDR1 MNHEY, CDR2 SVGAGI. CDR3 in DNA: TGTGCCAGCACGAGGGGGGGGGCACTAATGAACACTGAAGCTTTCTTT. This sequence encodes CASTRGGALMNTEAFF.

The gene calls are TRBV7-7 and TRBJ2-6; D not certain. The V and J ends lost 5 bases and 0 bases respectively, with 5 bases between them. Germline V gives CDR1 SSHAT, CDR2 FNYEAQ (reference sequence). CDR3 size: 14 residues. The CDR3 DNA reads as TGTGCCAGCAGCGGTCCCTCTGGGGCCAACGTCCTGACTTTC. Translating gives CASSGPSGANVLTF.

This clonotype was seen only a few times. The V gene is TRBV7-2, the J gene TRBJ2-1; D tentatively reads TRBD1 or TRBD2 (5 bases each). With 4 bases removed from V and 7 bases from J, the gap between germline ends came to 17 bases. There are 15 residues in the CDR3. The V gene's germline CDR1 is SGHTA and CDR2 FQGNSA. CDR3 sequence reads: CASSSSRRGGNEQFF. DNA for the CDR3: TGTGCCAGCAGCTCGAGTAGACGGGGCGGTAATGAGCAGTTCTTC.

The V and J genes are TRBV7-9 and TRBJ1-2; D is uncertain. CDR1 SEHNR and CDR2 FQNEAQ come from the germline V gene (reference sequence). The CDR3 has 14 residues. V gave up 3 bases and J gave up 8 bases, with 16 bases separating them. CDR3 sequence reads: CASSLDGSTKGYTF. In DNA, the CDR3 is TGTGCCAGCAGCTTGGACGGTTCTACGAAGGGCTACACCTTC.

Of note for this clonotype: Since a much larger clone is just one base distant, this may be a read error. The chain is built from TRBV29-1 and TRBJ2-5, with a possible D match to TRBD2 (6 bases). The CDR3 runs 13 residues. The V gene's germline CDR1 is SQVTM and CDR2 ANQGSEA. The CDR3 region is CSVDSSGQDTQYF. In DNA form, the CDR3 reads TGCAGCGTTGACAGTAGCGGCCAAGATACCCAGTACTTC. Based on the CDR3 plus reference TRBV29-1 and TRBJ2-5, the full variable domain is SAVISQKPSRDICQRGTSLTIQCQVDSQVTMMFWYRQQPGQSLTLIATANQGSEATYESGFVIDKFPISRPNLTFSTLTVSNMSPEDSSIYLCSVDSSGQDTQYFGPGTRLLVL.

The chain joins TRBV12-3 or TRBV12-4 to TRBJ2-2; possible D gene TRBD1, 6 bases. The V and J ends lost 6 bases and 5 bases respectively, with 13 bases between them. The CDR3 is 14 residues long. The CDR3, as DNA: TGTGCCAGCAGCCAGATGGACAGTACCGGGGAGCTGTTTTTT. The encoded protein is CASSQMDSTGELFF.

The V call is TRBV20-1, the J call TRBJ2-3, with TRBD2 matching over 14 bases. This CDR3 has 15 amino acids. The germline gives CDR1 DFQATT, CDR2 SNEGSKA (reference sequence). V trimming: 3 bases; J trimming: 4 bases; junction bases outside the gene matches: 3. CDR3 protein: CSASGTSGSSDTQYF. The CDR3 bases are TGCAGTGCTAGCGGGACTAGCGGGAGCTCAGATACGCAGTATTTT.

The genes are TRBV7-2 and TRBJ2-3; possibly TRBD2 for D (5 bases). Germline assignment: CDR1 SGHTA and CDR2 FQGNSA. There are 16 residues in the CDR3. V was cut by 6 bases and J by 3 bases, with 19 bases left in between. CDR3 bases: TGTGCCAGCAGGCGGGTCTGGGGTTCTGGGACAGATACGCAGTATTTT. Translating it yields CASRRVWGSGTDTQYF. The full variable domain, rest sourced from reference TRBV7-2 and TRBJ2-3, is GAGVSQSPSNKVTEKGKDVELRCDPISGHTALYWYRQSLGQGLEFLIYFQGNSAPDKSGLPSDRFSAERTGGSVSTLTIQRTQQEDSAVYLCASRRVWGSGTDTQYFGPGTRLTVL.

This chain uses TRBV6-4 with TRBJ1-1; 8 bases map to TRBD1. The ends lost 6 bases at V and 1 base at J; junction bases unmatched: 4. The CDR3 runs to 14 residues. Germline V CDR1 and CDR2: MRHNA, SNTAGT. CDR3 protein: CASRSDRGNTEAFF. For the CDR3, the DNA is TGTGCCAGCAGAAGCGACAGGGGGAACACTGAAGCTTTCTTT.

The genes are TRBV14 and TRBJ2-5; D is ambiguous. This CDR3 region has 15 residues. Germline V gives CDR1 SGHDN, CDR2 FVKESK. The V gene lost 0 bases and the J gene lost 4 bases, with 12 bases spanning the gap. The CDR3 nucleotides read TGTGCCAGCAGCCAAGAGTTGCTCCCCGTAGAGACCCAGTACTTC. Residues: CASSQELLPVETQYF.

This clonotype has more than one count but fewer than ten. This chain connects TRBV15 to TRBJ1-1; 11 nucleotides agree with TRBD1. This CDR3 region has 19 residues. Germline V gene sequence: CDR1 LNHNV, CDR2 YYDKDF (reference sequence). Trimming removed 0 bases from V and 2 bases from J; junction bases left unmatched: 11. The CDR3 DNA reads TGTGCCACCAGCAGAGATAATAGGGGACAGGGGGAAGGAAACACTGAAGCTTTCTTT. The encoded protein is CATSRDNRGQGEGNTEAFF.

The rearrangement uses TRBV5-1 and TRBJ1-6; D is perhaps TRBD1 (5 bases). CDR3 length equals 14 residues. Germline V lookup: CDR1 SGHRS, CDR2 YFSETQ. V was trimmed by 5 bases and J by 7 bases, leaving 13 bases between them. CDR3 sequence reads: CASRHQEGNSPLHF. Here the CDR3 DNA reads TGCGCCAGCAGGCACCAAGAGGGGAATTCACCCCTCCACTTT.

This clonotype was picked up a small number of times. The rearrangement joins TRBV7-2 to TRBJ2-7; no reliable D call. Trimming cost V 3 bases and J 3 bases, with 9 bases left between them. CDR3 length equals 13 residues. Germline assignment: CDR1 SGHTA and CDR2 FQGNSA. For the CDR3, the DNA is TGTGCCAGCAGCTTGAATAGGGACTACGAGCAGTACTTC. Amino acids: CASSLNRDYEQYF.

On this clonotype itself: Its ends do not fully match the called genes, so a read error is possible. This chain joins TRBV24-1 and TRBJ2-5; TRBD1 matches 8 bases. The CDR3 loop spans 15 amino acids. Germline-derived CDR1 and CDR2 are KGHDR and SFDVKD. The chain's CDR3 is CATAKQGGSQETLYF. The CDR3 coding sequence is TGTGCCACCGCAAAACAGGGGGGATCCCAAGAGACCCTGTACTTC.

The chain uses TRBV10-3 and TRBJ1-6; 8 bases are shared with TRBD1. The CDR3 is 14 amino acids. Germline CDR1 reads ENHRY; CDR2 reads SYGVKD. Losses at the gene ends were 5 bases for V and 7 bases for J; bases not matched to a gene: 4. CDR3: CAISRQGQNSPLHF. The CDR3 bases are TGTGCCATCAGTCGACAGGGGCAGAATTCACCCCTCCACTTT.

This clonotype has only a few counts. The chain has TRBV5-1 and TRBJ2-5; the D gene is possibly TRBD1 (6 bases). V gave up 0 bases and J gave up 5 bases, with 11 bases separating them. The CDR3 runs to 14 residues. CDR1 is SGHRS and CDR2 is YFSETQ in the germline V gene. CDR3 residues: CASSLDNQGETQYF. The CDR3 nucleotides read TGCGCCAGCAGCTTGGATAATCAGGGGGAGACCCAGTACTTC. Filled out from reference TRBV5-1 and TRBJ2-5, the complete variable domain reads KAGVTQTPRYLIKTRGQQVTLSCSPISGHRSVSWYQQTPGQGLQFLFEYFSETQRNKGNFPGRFSGRQFSNSRSEMNVSTLELGDSALYLCASSLDNQGETQYFGPGTRLLVL.

Only a few counts were recorded for this clonotype. The rearrangement links TRBV7-8 to TRBJ1-4, with unresolved D. Germline V gene sequence: CDR1 SGHVS, CDR2 FQNEAQ. Trimming removed 3 bases at V and 7 bases at J, with 12 bases between. This CDR3 has 14 amino acids. This CDR3 is CASSFGRRGEKLFF. DNA for the CDR3: TGTGCCAGCAGCTTCGGCAGGAGAGGTGAAAAACTGTTTTTT.

This clonotype was detected only a few times. The chain has TRBV6-2 or TRBV6-3 and TRBJ2-3; 7 bases match TRBD2. Germline CDR1 reads MNHEY; CDR2 reads SVGEGT. Trimming removed 8 bases from V and 0 bases from J; junction bases left unmatched: 5. This CDR3 contains 14 residues. The CDR3 DNA reads as TGTGCCAGCTTCAATAGCGGGAGCACAGATACGCAGTATTTT. It codes for CASFNSGSTDTQYF.

There are many counts of this clonotype. The chain combines TRBV7-9 with TRBJ2-3, with D possibly being TRBD2 (5 bases). The V end lost 6 bases, the J end lost 0 bases, and 13 bases lay between the germline ends. Germline CDR1 reads SEHNR; CDR2 reads FQNEAQ (reference sequence). The CDR3 is made up of 15 amino acids. The CDR3 region is CASSIGRASTDTQYF. In DNA, the CDR3 is TGTGCCAGCAGTATTGGGCGGGCCAGCACAGATACGCAGTATTTT. Together with reference TRBV7-9 and TRBJ2-3, the CDR3 gives the full variable domain: DTGVSQNPRHKITKRGQNVTFRCDPISEHNRLYWYRQTLGQGPEFLTYFQNEAQLEKSRLLSDRFSAERPKGSFSTLEIQRTEQGDSAMYLCASSIGRASTDTQYFGPGTRLTVL.

The CDR3 loop reads CASSQRTSGAYNEQFF. CDR3 sequence (DNA): TGTGCCAGCAGCCAAAGGACTAGCGGAGCCTACAATGAGCAGTTCTTC. The chain recombines TRBV4-2 with TRBJ2-1; 10 bases map to TRBD2. Germline-derived CDR1 and CDR2 are LGHNA and YNFKEQ. The J segment lost 2 bases and the V segment lost 2 bases, leaving 3 bases of the junction unmatched. The CDR3 loop spans 16 amino acids.